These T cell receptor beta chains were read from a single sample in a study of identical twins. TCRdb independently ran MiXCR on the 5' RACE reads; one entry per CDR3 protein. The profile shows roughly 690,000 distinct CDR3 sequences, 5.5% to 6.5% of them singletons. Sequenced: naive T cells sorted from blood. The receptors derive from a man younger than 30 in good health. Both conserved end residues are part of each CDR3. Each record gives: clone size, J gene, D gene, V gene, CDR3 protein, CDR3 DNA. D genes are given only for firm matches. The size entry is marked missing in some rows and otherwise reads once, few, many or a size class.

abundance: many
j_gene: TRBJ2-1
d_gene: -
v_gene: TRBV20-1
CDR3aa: CSASGSGNEQFF
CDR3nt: TGCAGTGCTAGCGGGAGCGGTAATGAGCAGTTCTTC

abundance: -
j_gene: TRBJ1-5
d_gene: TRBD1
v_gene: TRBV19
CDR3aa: CASRDRVTQPQHF
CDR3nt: TGTGCCAGTAGGGACAGGGTCACTCAGCCCCAGCATTTT

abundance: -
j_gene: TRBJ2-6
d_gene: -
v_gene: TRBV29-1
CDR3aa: CSVETGDGANVLTF
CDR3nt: TGCAGCGTTGAAACGGGAGATGGGGCCAACGTCCTGACTTTC

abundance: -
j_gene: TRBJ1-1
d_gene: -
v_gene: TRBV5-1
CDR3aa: CASSLSTGSNTEAFF
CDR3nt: TGCGCCAGCAGCTTATCTACAGGGTCGAACACTGAAGCTTTCTTT

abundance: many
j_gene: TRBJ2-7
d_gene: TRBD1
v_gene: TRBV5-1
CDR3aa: CASSLDPGQGYEQYF
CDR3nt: TGCGCCAGCAGCTTGGATCCGGGACAGGGATACGAGCAGTACTTC

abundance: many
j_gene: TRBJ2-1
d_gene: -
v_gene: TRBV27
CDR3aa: CASSLIGTYNEQFF
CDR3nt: TGTGCCAGCAGTTTAATAGGGACCTACAATGAGCAGTTCTTC

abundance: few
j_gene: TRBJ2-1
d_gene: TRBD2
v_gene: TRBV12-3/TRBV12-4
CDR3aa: CASSLRLTGGRGDEQFF
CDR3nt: TGTGCCAGCAGTCTAAGACTGACCGGCGGGAGAGGGGATGAGCAGTTCTTC

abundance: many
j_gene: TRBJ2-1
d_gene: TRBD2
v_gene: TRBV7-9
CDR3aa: CASSSTSLAGGGNEQFF
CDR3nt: TGTGCCAGCAGCTCGACAAGTCTAGCGGGAGGTGGCAATGAGCAGTTCTTC

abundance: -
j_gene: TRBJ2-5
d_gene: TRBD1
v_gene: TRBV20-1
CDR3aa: CSAGTDQETQYF
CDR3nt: TGCAGCGCCGGGACAGACCAAGAGACCCAGTACTTC

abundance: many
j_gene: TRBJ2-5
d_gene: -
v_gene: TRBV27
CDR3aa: CASSLSPGQETQYF
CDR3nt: TGTGCCAGCAGTTTGTCGCCTGGACAAGAGACCCAGTACTTC

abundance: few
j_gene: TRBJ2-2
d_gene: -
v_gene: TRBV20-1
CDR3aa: CSAPSRGTHTGELFF
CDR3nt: TGCAGTGCTCCATCTCGGGGTACACACACCGGGGAGCTGTTTTTT

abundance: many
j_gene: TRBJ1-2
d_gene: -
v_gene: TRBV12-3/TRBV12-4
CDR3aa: CASSPARTGNYGYTF
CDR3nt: TGTGCCAGCAGCCCGGCTCGGACGGGCAACTATGGCTACACCTTC

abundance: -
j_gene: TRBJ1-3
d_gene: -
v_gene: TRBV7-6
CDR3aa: CASSLVVRGGNTIYF
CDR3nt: TGTGCCAGCAGCTTAGTCGTCCGGGGCGGAAACACCATATATTTT

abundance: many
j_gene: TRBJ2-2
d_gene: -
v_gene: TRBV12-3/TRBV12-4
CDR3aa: CASKTDRNTGELFF
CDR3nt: TGTGCCAGCAAAACGGACAGAAACACCGGGGAGCTGTTTTTT

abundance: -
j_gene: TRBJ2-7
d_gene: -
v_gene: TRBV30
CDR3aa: CACHPGDSYEQYF
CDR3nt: TGTGCCTGCCATCCAGGCGATTCCTACGAGCAGTACTTC

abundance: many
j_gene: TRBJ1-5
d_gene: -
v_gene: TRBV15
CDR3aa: CATSSRMGGGGEPQHF
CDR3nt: TGTGCCACCAGCAGTCGCATGGGCGGAGGCGGAGAGCCCCAGCATTTT

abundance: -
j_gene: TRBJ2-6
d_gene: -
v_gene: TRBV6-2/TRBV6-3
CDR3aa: CASSYPKHSGANVLTF
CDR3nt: TGTGCCAGCAGTTACCCGAAACACTCTGGGGCCAACGTCCTGACTTTC

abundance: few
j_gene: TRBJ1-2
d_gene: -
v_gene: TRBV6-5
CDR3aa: CASSYRSLNYGYTF
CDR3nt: TGTGCCAGCAGTTACCGTAGTCTTAACTATGGCTACACCTTC

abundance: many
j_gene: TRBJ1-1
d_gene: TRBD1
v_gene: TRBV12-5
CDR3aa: CASGLGTGEKRPTEAFF
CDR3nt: TGTGCTAGTGGTTTGGGGACAGGAGAGAAGAGGCCCACTGAAGCTTTCTTT

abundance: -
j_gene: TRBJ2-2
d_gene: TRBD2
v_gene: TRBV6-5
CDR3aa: CASSSGTKSGELFF
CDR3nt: TGTGCCAGCAGTTCCGGGACTAAATCCGGGGAGCTGTTTTTT

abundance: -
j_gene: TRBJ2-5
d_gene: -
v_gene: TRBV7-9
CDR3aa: CASSYASRAETQYF
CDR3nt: TGTGCCAGCAGCTACGCTAGCAGGGCCGAGACCCAGTACTTC

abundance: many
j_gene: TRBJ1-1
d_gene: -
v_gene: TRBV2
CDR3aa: CASRTGDKSEAFF
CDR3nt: TGTGCCAGCAGAACGGGGGATAAAAGTGAAGCTTTCTTT

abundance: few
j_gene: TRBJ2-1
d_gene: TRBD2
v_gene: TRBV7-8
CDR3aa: CASSLGSSGIYNEQFF
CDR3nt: TGTGCCAGCAGCTTAGGGTCTAGCGGGATCTACAATGAGCAGTTCTTC

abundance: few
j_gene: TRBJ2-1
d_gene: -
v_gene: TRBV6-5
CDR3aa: CASTQRGEQFF
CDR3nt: TGTGCCAGCACCCAAAGGGGTGAGCAGTTCTTC

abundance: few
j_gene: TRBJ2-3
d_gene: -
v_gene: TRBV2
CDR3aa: CASSERGREKDTQYF
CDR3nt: TGTGCCAGCAGTGAACGGGGGCGGGAGAAAGATACGCAGTATTTT

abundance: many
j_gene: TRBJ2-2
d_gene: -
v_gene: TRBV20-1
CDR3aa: CSATLSGELFF
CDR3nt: TGCAGTGCTACACTTTCCGGGGAGCTGTTTTTT

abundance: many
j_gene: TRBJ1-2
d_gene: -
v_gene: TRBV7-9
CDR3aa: CASSLPLKDGYTF
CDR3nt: TGTGCCAGCAGCTTACCGCTTAAGGATGGCTACACCTTC

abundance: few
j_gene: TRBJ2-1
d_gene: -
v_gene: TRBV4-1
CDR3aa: CASSQVLGQQGEQFF
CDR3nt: TGCGCCAGCAGCCAAGTTCTCGGGCAGCAGGGTGAGCAGTTCTTC

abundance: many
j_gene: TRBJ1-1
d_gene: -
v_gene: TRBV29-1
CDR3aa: CSAPRGGNTEAFF
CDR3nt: TGCAGCGCCCCACGGGGGGGGAACACTGAAGCTTTCTTT

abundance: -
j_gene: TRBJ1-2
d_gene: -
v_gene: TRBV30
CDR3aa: CAWSPGPSNYGYTF
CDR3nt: TGTGCCTGGAGTCCGGGACCGTCTAACTATGGCTACACCTTC

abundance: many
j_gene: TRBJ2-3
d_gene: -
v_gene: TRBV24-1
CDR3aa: CATGAEPTDTQYF
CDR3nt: TGTGCCACCGGGGCGGAACCCACAGATACGCAGTATTTT

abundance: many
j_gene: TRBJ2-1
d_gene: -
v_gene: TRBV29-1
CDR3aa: CSARAPGVVGNEQFF
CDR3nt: TGCAGCGCCAGGGCCCCGGGAGTCGTAGGCAATGAGCAGTTCTTC

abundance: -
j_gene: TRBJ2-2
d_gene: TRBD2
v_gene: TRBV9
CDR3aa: CASSPRGSGRVIGELFF
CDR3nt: TGTGCCAGCAGCCCTCGAGGTAGCGGGAGGGTGATAGGGGAGCTGTTTTTT

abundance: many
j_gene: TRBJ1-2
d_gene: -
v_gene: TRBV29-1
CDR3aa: CSVVTGTGNYGYTF
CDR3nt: TGCAGCGTTGTTACAGGGACCGGTAACTATGGCTACACCTTC

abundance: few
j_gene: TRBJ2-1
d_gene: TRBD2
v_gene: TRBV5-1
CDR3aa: CASTPGTNYNEQFF
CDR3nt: TGCGCCAGTACCCCCGGGACTAACTACAATGAGCAGTTCTTC

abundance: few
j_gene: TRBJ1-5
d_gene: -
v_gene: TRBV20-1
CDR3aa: CSAYRGVRGDQPQHF
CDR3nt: TGCAGTGCTTACCGTGGGGTCAGGGGTGATCAGCCCCAGCATTTT